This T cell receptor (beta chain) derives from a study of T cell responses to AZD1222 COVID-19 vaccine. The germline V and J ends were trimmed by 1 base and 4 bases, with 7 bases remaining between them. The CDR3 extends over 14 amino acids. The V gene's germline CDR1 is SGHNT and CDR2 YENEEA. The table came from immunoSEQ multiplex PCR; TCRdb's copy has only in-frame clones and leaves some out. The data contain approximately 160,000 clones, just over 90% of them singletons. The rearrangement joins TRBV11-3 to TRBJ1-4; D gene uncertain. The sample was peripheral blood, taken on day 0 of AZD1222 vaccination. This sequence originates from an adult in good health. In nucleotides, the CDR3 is TGTGCCAGCAGCTTAGGAGGGATTAATGAAAAACTGTTTTTT. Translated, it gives CASSLGGINEKLFF.